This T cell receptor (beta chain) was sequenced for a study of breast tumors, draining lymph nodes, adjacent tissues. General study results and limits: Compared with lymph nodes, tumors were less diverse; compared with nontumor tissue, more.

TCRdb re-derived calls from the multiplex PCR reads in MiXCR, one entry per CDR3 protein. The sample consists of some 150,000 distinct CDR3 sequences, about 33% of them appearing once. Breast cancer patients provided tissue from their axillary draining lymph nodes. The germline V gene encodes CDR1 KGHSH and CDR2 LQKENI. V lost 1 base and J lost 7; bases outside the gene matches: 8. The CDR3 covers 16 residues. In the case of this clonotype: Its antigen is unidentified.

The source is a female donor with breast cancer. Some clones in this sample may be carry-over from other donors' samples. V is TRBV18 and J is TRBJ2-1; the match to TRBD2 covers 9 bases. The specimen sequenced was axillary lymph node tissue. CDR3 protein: CASSPQISGSRNEQFF. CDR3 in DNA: TGTGCCAGCTCACCACAGATTAGCGGGAGTCGGAATGAGCAGTTCTTC. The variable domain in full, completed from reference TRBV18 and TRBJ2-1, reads NAGVMQNPRHLVRRRGQEARLRCSPMKGHSHVYWYRQLPEEGLKFMVYLQKENIIDESGMPKERFSAEFPKEGPSILRIQQVVRGDSAAYFCASSPQISGSRNEQFFGPGTRLTVL.